Following are 21 T cell receptor beta chains from one sample sequenced in a study of cytomegalovirus exposure and HLA in healthy donors (dated by TCRdb to about 2017). The library was obtained by the immunoSEQ multiplex PCR assay. For the multiplex PCR, a mixture combining 60 forward primers for TCR Vbeta segments and 13 reverse primers for TCR Jbeta segments was used. The source is immuneACCESS, and TCRdb retained only in-frame sequences with V and J called. Part of the clones is not carried over; for the studies checked, unresolved V genes explain less than half of this, and the remainder is unexplained. This sample has 100,000 to 150,000 clones in its table, and around 73% of those were observed once. Approximately 1.4% of the sample is in the top ten clones. The sample was PBMCs. The receptors here all came from a female donor in good health and CMV-seronegative.

This clone was observed a handful of times. Other nucleotide sequences in the sample specify the same CDR3. The V and J genes are TRBV18 and TRBJ1-5, with D unclear. CDR3 length: 13 amino acids. V lost 2 bases, J lost 4 bases, and 6 bases lay in between. CDR1 is KGHSH, CDR2 LQKENI, per germline. The CDR3 bases are TGTGCCAGCTCACCAGCAGGTAATCAGCCCCAGCATTTT. This encodes CASSPAGNQPQHF.

The rearrangement links TRBV18 to TRBJ2-5; the D gene is possibly TRBD1 (5 bases). The V end was cut by 3 bases, the J end by 5 bases, with 13 bases between. The CDR3 covers 14 residues. Germline loops: CDR1 KGHSH, CDR2 LQKENI. CDR3 DNA: TGTGCCAGCTCACCGAACAGACAGTCGGAGACCCAGTACTTC. Amino acids: CASSPNRQSETQYF.

This clone was seen a handful of times. V gene TRBV6-5 combines with J gene TRBJ2-5; no clear D gene. CDR3 length: 13 residues. Between the trimmed V and J ends, which lost 2 bases and 2 bases, there was a span of 6 bases. CDR1 MNHEY and CDR2 SVGAGI come from the germline V gene. For the CDR3, the DNA is TGTGCCAGCAGTTACATTATACAAGAGACCCAGTACTTC. It codes for CASSYIIQETQYF.

The chain recombines TRBV28 with TRBJ2-5; D might be TRBD2 (6 bases). The assigned J gene may be wrong: the sequence end matches TRBJ2-7 better. Germline V lookup: CDR1 MDHEN, CDR2 SYDVKM. This CDR3 spans 14 amino acids. CDR3 bases: TGTGCCACGCTGTCGTGGGAGGCCGGTTACGAGCAGTACTTC. This translates into CATLSWEAGYEQYF.

This chain connects TRBV2 to TRBJ2-5; perhaps TRBD2 as D (6 bases). CDR1 SNHLY and CDR2 FYNNEI come from the germline V gene. V lost 11 bases, J lost 3 bases, and 13 bases lay in between. This CDR3 has 12 residues. The CDR3 DNA reads TGTGCCTCCCGGGACTTGAAAGAGACCCAGTACTTC. The encoded protein is CASRDLKETQYF. Full variable domain (remainder filled in from reference TRBV2 and TRBJ2-5): EPEVTQTPSHQVTQMGQEVILRCVPISNHLYFYWYRQILGQKVEFLVSFYNNEISEKSEIFDDQFSVERPDGSNFTLKIRSTKLEDSAMYFCASRDLKETQYFGPGTRLLVL.

The V gene is TRBV7-9, the J gene TRBJ1-2, with 7 bases matching TRBD1. Looked up from germline, CDR1 is SEHNR and CDR2 is FQNEAQ (reference sequence). The CDR3 covers 15 residues. J was trimmed by 6 bases and V by 5 bases; bases with no gene match: 12. CDR3 residues: CASSGRQGLWDGYTF. In DNA, the CDR3 is TGTGCCAGCAGCGGTCGACAGGGCCTTTGGGATGGCTACACCTTC.

This clone has a single count. The CDR3 region has the DNA TGTGCCAGCAGCTCCCCGACAGGGGACTATGGCTACACCTTC. Its translation is CASSSPTGDYGYTF. The gene calls are TRBV5-4 and TRBJ1-2; 8 bases are shared with TRBD1. Germline V gene lookup returns CDR1 SGHNT and CDR2 YYREEE (reference sequence). With 3 bases clipped from V and 3 bases from J, the junction kept 4 bases outside the gene matches. The CDR3 covers 14 residues.

The chain couples TRBV6-1 to TRBJ2-1; TRBD2 aligns across 8 bases. V was pared by 7 bases and J by 8 bases, with 10 bases of the junction left unmatched. CDR3 size: 14 residues. Germline CDR1 reads MNHNS; CDR2 reads SASEGT. As DNA, the CDR3 is TGTGCCAGCATGCCGACTAGCGTTCGGGATGAGCAGTTCTTC. Translated, it gives CASMPTSVRDEQFF.

This chain joins TRBV18 and TRBJ2-1; 13 bases line up with TRBD2. Per germline, CDR1 KGHSH and CDR2 LQKENI. The CDR3 totals 17 residues. After removal of 4 bases from V and 2 bases from J, the junction contained 5 bases not matched to a gene. The CDR3 loop is CASSLTSGRAAYNEQFF. Written as DNA, the CDR3 is TGTGCCAGCTCACTAACTAGCGGGAGGGCAGCCTACAATGAGCAGTTCTTC.

The genes are TRBV7-6 and TRBJ1-2, with 7 bases matching TRBD1. In germline, CDR1 is SGHVS, CDR2 FNYEAQ. J lost 7 bases, V lost 5 bases, and 4 bases had no gene match. The CDR3 is 12 residues long. The CDR3 region has the DNA TGTGCCAGCAGCCCGACAGGGACTGGCTACACCTTC. Amino acids: CASSPTGTGYTF.

This rearrangement joins TRBV5-5 to TRBJ2-1; 11 nucleotides match TRBD2. Germline assignment: CDR1 SGHKS and CDR2 YYEKEE (reference sequence). The CDR3 is made up of 15 amino acids. Trimming removed 4 bases from V and 5 bases from J; junction bases left unmatched: 5. CDR3 nucleotides: TGTGCCAGCAGCCCAACTAGCGGGAGTGACAATGAGCAGTTCTTC. Translating it yields CASSPTSGSDNEQFF. Complete variable domain (other parts from reference TRBV5-5 and TRBJ2-1): DAGVTQSPTHLIKTRGQQVTLRCSPISGHKSVSWYQQVLGQGPQFIFQYYEKEERGRGNFPDRFSARQFPNYSSELNVNALLLGDSALYLCASSPTSGSDNEQFFGPGTRLTVL.

This clone occurred a few times. The chain recombines TRBV4-3 with TRBJ2-2; 7 bases align to TRBD2. V lost 1 base to trimming and J lost 8 bases; unmatched junction nucleotides: 4. The CDR3 contains 14 residues. Germline V gives CDR1 LGHNA, CDR2 YSLEER. CDR3 coding DNA: TGCGCCAGCAGCCAAGCGACTAGCCGGGGGGAGCTGTTTTTT. This sequence encodes CASSQATSRGELFF.

This rearrangement joins TRBV25-1 to TRBJ1-1; the match to TRBD1 covers 12 bases. This CDR3 has 16 amino acids. J was trimmed by 5 bases and V by 3 bases; bases with no gene match: 7. Per germline, CDR1 MGHDK and CDR2 SYGVNS. This CDR3 reads CASSDQGQGARTEAFF. In DNA, the CDR3 is TGTGCCAGCAGTGACCAGGGACAGGGGGCGCGAACTGAAGCTTTCTTT.

This clone was recorded a few times. This chain joins TRBV6-6 and TRBJ1-4; 9 nucleotides line up with TRBD1. The ends lost 11 bases at V and 7 bases at J; junction bases unmatched: 8. The CDR3 sequence is 13 residues long. From germline, CDR1 is MNHNY and CDR2 SVGAGI (reference sequence). The chain's CDR3 is CAGGQGSTEKLFF. In nucleotides, the CDR3 is TGTGCCGGGGGACAGGGCAGTACTGAAAAACTGTTTTTT.

The chain employs TRBV18 and TRBJ2-3, with 10 positions matching TRBD1. From germline, CDR1 is KGHSH and CDR2 LQKENI. V gave up 6 bases and J gave up 0 bases; unmatched junction bases: 6. The CDR3 loop spans 16 amino acids. The CDR3 DNA reads as TGTGCCAGCTCGTCGGGACAGGGGTCTAGCACAGATACGCAGTATTTT. It is translated as CASSSGQGSSTDTQYF.

The CDR3 DNA reads as TGCAGCGTTGAGACTAGCGGGCTGGAGCAGTTCTTC. Amino acids: CSVETSGLEQFF. This rearrangement joins TRBV29-1 to TRBJ2-1; 10 bases align to TRBD2. In germline, CDR1 is SQVTM, CDR2 ANQGSEA. The CDR3 covers 12 residues. V shed 3 bases, J shed 10 bases, and the junction held 3 bases outside the gene matches.

The rearrangement joins TRBV6-5 to TRBJ1-2; D is unclear. The CDR3 is 13 amino acids. The germline V gene encodes CDR1 MNHEY and CDR2 SVGAGI. Deletions cut 2 bases from V and 9 bases from J, with 13 bases between. The chain's CDR3 is CASSYEPLSSYTF. As DNA, the CDR3 is TGTGCCAGCAGTTACGAACCACTATCCAGCTACACCTTC.

With respect to this clone: Within the sample, other DNA sequences also encode this same CDR3. The CDR3 nucleotides read TGTGCCAGCAGCTTGAAAGGGGGCGACTATGGCTACACCTTC. Translated: CASSLKGGDYGYTF. The genes are TRBV5-4 and TRBJ1-2; 7 bases are shared with TRBD1. The CDR3 contains 14 residues. V lost 1 base and J lost 3; bases outside the gene matches: 3. The germline V gene has CDR1 SGHNT and CDR2 YYREEE (reference sequence).

V and J are TRBV11-1 and TRBJ1-2; D unclear. The CDR3 has 14 amino acids. In germline, CDR1 is SGHAT, CDR2 FQDESV (reference sequence). Trimming cost V 5 bases and J 4 bases, with 14 bases left between them. CDR3 loop: CASSHGVGTYGYTF. The CDR3 coding sequence is TGTGCCAGCAGCCACGGGGTAGGAACCTATGGCTACACCTTC.

The genes are TRBV27 and TRBJ1-2; maybe TRBD1 (5 bases). V lost 5 bases, J lost 3 bases, and 10 bases lay in between. The V gene's germline CDR1 is MNHEY and CDR2 SMNVEV (reference sequence). The CDR3 runs 13 residues. The CDR3 bases are TGTGCCAGCAGTCCCGGCAGGGACTATGGCTACACCTTC. Translating gives CASSPGRDYGYTF.

The V gene is TRBV19, the J gene TRBJ1-1, with D perhaps matching TRBD1 (6 bases). Germline CDR1 and CDR2: LNHDA and SQIVND (reference sequence). Trimming pared 4 bases from V and 1 base from J, leaving 16 bases between. The CDR3 loop spans 16 amino acids. In DNA form, the CDR3 reads TGTGCCAGTAGTACACTGACAGGTCCCCGGAACACTGAAGCTTTCTTT. It encodes CASSTLTGPRNTEAFF.